This T cell receptor (beta chain) was recorded in a study of T cells in Graves' hyperthyroidism and ophthalmopathy. The CDR3 covers 16 residues. V lost 6 bases and J lost 4; bases outside the gene matches: 15. Germline V gene lookup returns CDR1 MNHEY and CDR2 SVGEGT. Exclusion of a patient resulted from uncontrolled infection, other autoimmune disease, pregnancy or lactation. Researchers took RNA transcripts and amplified the TCR beta CDR3 regions from them. The primer set for the first-round RT-PCR of the TCR CDR3 was HTBI. TCRdb analysed the multiplex PCR reads with MiXCR anew, one entry per CDR3 protein. Of approximately 480,000 distinct CDR3 sequences listed, around 20% are singletons.

The chain recombines TRBV6-2 or TRBV6-3 with TRBJ2-7; 7 positions agree with TRBD2. The clonotype comes from a young man with Graves' hyperthyroidism. Sample: blood. CDR3: CASSPTRGGFPYEQYF. The CDR3 nucleotides read TGTGCCAGCAGCCCTACGAGGGGAGGGTTTCCTTACGAGCAGTACTTC.